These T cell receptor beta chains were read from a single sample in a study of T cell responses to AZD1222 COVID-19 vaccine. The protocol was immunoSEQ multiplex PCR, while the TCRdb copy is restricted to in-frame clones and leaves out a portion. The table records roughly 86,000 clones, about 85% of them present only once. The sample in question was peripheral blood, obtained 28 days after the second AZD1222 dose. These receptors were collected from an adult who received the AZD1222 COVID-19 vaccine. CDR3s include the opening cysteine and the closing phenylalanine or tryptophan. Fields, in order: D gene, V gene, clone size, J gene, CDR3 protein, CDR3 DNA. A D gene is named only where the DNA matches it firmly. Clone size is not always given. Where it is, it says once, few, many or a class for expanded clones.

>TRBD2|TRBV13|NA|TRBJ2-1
CASSLEREAGGLNEQFF
TGTGCCAGCAGCTTAGAAAGGGAAGCGGGGGGGCTCAATGAGCAGTTCTTC
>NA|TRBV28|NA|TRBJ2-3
CASSSPGLAPTWGTDTQYF
TGTGCCAGCAGTTCCCCAGGGCTAGCGCCTACGTGGGGCACAGATACGCAGTATTTT
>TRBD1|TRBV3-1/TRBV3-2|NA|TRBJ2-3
CASSPRTGDTDTQYF
TGTGCCAGCAGCCCTAGGACAGGGGACACAGATACGCAGTATTTT
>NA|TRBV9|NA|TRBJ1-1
CASSPTGLNTEAFF
TGTGCCAGCAGCCCGACAGGCCTGAACACTGAAGCTTTCTTT
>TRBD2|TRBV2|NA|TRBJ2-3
CASGRAGGSDTQYF
TGTGCCAGTGGGCGAGCGGGGGGTTCAGATACGCAGTATTTT
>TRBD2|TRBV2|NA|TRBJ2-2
CASSGEGPGELFF
TGTGCCAGCAGTGGGGAGGGACCCGGGGAGCTGTTTTTT
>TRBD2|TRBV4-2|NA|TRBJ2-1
CASSRGLAAQRGMEQFF
TGTGCCAGCAGCCGGGGACTAGCGGCACAAAGAGGTATGGAGCAGTTCTTC
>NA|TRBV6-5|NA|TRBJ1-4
CASSTVVTNEKLFF
TGTGCCAGCAGTACGGTTGTCACTAATGAAAAACTGTTTTTT
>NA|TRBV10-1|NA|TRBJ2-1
CASSELGLDNEQFF
TGCGCCAGCAGTGAGTTGGGACTGGACAATGAGCAGTTCTTC
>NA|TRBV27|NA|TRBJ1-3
CASSSRPFSGNTIYF
TGTGCCAGCAGCTCCAGACCGTTCTCTGGAAACACCATATATTTT
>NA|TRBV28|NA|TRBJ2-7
CASTTQGNEQYF
TGTGCCAGCACCACACAGGGTAACGAGCAGTACTTC
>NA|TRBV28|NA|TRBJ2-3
CASSLADTQYF
TGTGCCAGCAGTTTGGCCGATACGCAGTATTTT
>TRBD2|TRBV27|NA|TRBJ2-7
CASSLSGGPGYEQYF
TGTGCCAGCAGTTTAAGCGGGGGCCCTGGGTACGAGCAGTACTTC
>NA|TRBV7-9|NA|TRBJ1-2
CAASPLGVYTF
TGTGCCGCCAGCCCACTGGGAGTTTACACCTTC
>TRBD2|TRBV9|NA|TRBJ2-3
CASSVGSVGGDTQYF
TGTGCCAGCAGCGTAGGATCCGTGGGGGGGGATACGCAGTATTTT
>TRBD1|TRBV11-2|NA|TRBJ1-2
CASSLESTGGSGGYTF
TGTGCCAGCAGCTTAGAAAGTACAGGGGGCAGTGGTGGCTACACCTTC
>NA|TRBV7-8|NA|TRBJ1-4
CASSLGGWDEKLFF
TGTGCCAGCAGCTTAGGGGGGTGGGATGAAAAACTGTTTTTT
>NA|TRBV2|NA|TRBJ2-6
CASSEAGPGHFSGANVLTF
TGTGCCAGCAGTGAAGCAGGACCGGGACACTTCTCTGGGGCCAACGTCCTGACTTTC
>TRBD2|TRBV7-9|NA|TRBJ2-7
CASSPGGLAGGSSYEQYF
TGTGCCAGCAGCCCGGGGGGACTAGCGGGAGGGAGCTCCTACGAGCAGTACTTC
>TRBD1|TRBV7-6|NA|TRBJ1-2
CASRALNRGNYGYTF
TGTGCCAGCAGGGCTCTGAACAGGGGTAACTATGGCTACACCTTC
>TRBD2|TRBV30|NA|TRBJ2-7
CAWTWTSAISYEQYF
TGTGCCTGGACATGGACTAGCGCCATTTCCTACGAGCAGTACTTC
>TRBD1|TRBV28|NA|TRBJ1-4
CASSPRSLSGQAIREKLFF
TGTGCCAGCAGTCCTAGGAGCCTGTCCGGACAGGCGATAAGGGAAAAACTGTTTTTT
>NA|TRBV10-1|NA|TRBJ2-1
CASSEGGSYNEQFF
TGCGCCAGCAGTGAGGGGGGGTCCTACAATGAGCAGTTCTTC
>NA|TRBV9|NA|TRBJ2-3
CASSRALVTEVEADTQYF
TGTGCCAGCAGCAGGGCCCTGGTTACGGAGGTTGAAGCAGATACGCAGTATTTT
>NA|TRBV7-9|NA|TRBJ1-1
CASSSERDPNTEAFF
TGTGCCAGCAGCTCCGAGAGGGACCCGAACACTGAAGCTTTCTTT
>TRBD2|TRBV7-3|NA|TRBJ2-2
CASSLSGPRTSGNTGELFF
TGTGCCAGCAGCTTATCAGGCCCTCGGACTAGCGGGAACACCGGGGAGCTGTTTTTT
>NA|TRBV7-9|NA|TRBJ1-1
CASSPSPTGGGYTEAFF
TGTGCCAGCAGCCCATCACCCACAGGAGGCGGTTACACTGAAGCTTTCTTT
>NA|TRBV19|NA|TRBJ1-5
CASSISPPGSSVGNQPQHF
TGTGCCAGTAGTATATCCCCCCCGGGAAGTTCGGTGGGCAATCAGCCCCAGCATTTT
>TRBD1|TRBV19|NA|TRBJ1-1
CASSIAPGQVSVAFF
TGTGCCAGTAGTATAGCGCCGGGACAGGTTTCGGTAGCTTTCTTT
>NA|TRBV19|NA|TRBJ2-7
CASSIYGGQPYEQYF
TGTGCCAGTAGTATTTATGGGGGGCAACCCTACGAGCAGTACTTC
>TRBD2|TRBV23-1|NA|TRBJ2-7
CAIGTSGGPYYEQYF
TGCGCCATTGGGACTAGCGGGGGACCTTACTACGAGCAGTACTTC
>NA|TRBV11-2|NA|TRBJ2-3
CASSLDQTQYF
TGTGCCAGCAGCTTAGACCAGACGCAGTATTTT
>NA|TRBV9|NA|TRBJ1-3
CASSPGTGSGNTIYF
TGTGCCAGCAGCCCGGGGACGGGCTCTGGAAACACCATATATTTT
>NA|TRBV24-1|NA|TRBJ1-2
CATSDLYGHGYTF
TGTGCCACCAGTGATTTGTACGGTCATGGCTACACCTTC
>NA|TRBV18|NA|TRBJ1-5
CASSTAGVDQPQHF
TGTGCCAGCTCAACGGCAGGGGTGGATCAGCCCCAGCATTTT
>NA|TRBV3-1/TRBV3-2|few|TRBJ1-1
CASSQKGEAFF
TGTGCCAGCAGCCAAAAGGGCGAAGCTTTCTTT
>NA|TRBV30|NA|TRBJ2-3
CAWMAGASSDTQYF
TGTGCCTGGATGGCCGGGGCTAGCTCAGATACGCAGTATTTT
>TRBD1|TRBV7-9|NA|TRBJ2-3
CASSPEDRGVDTQYF
TGTGCCAGCAGCCCGGAGGACAGGGGGGTGGATACGCAGTATTTT
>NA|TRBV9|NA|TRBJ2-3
CASSVGTSPTSTDTQYF
TGTGCCAGCAGCGTAGGGACCAGCCCTACTAGCACAGATACGCAGTATTTT
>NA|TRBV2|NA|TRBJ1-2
CASSVYSNYGYTF
TGTGCCAGCAGTGTGTATTCGAACTATGGCTACACCTTC
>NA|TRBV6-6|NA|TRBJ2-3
CASRQRRDTQYF
TGTGCCAGCCGTCAAAGGCGAGATACGCAGTATTTT
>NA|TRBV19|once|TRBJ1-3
CASWGLRNRALSGNTIYF
TGTGCCAGTTGGGGTTTACGCAACAGGGCCCTCTCCGGAAACACCATATATTTT
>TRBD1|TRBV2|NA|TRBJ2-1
CASKISGTVYNEQFF
TGTGCCAGCAAAATCTCCGGGACAGTTTACAATGAGCAGTTCTTC
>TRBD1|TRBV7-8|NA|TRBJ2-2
CASSRQASGGASLLSGGGTGELFF
TGTGCCAGCAGCCGACAAGCTTCAGGGGGCGCCTCCCTTTTGAGCGGAGGGGGGACCGGGGAGCTGTTTTTT
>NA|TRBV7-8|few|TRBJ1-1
CASSIGVGGNTEAFF
TGTGCCAGCAGCATCGGGGTAGGAGGGAACACTGAAGCTTTCTTT
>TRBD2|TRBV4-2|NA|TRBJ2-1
CASSHDSGIYNEQFF
TGTGCCAGCAGCCATGATAGCGGGATCTACAATGAGCAGTTCTTC
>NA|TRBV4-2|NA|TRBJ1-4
CASSREASEKLFF
TGTGCCAGCAGCCGCGAAGCTTCTGAAAAACTGTTTTTT
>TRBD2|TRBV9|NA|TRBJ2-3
CASSVRREGDTQYF
TGTGCCAGCAGCGTACGGAGGGAGGGGGATACGCAGTATTTT
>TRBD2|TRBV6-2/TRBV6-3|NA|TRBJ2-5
CASSSRTSGIMETQYF
TGTGCCAGCAGTTCCCGGACTAGCGGGATCATGGAGACCCAGTACTTC
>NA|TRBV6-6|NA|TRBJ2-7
CASSSRVGYEQYF
TGTGCCAGCAGTTCCCGGGTTGGCTACGAGCAGTACTTC
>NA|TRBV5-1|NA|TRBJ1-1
CASSQGTVNTEAFF
TGCGCCAGCAGCCAAGGGACGGTGAACACTGAAGCTTTCTTT
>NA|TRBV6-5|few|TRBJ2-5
CASSYVRAVRETQYF
TGTGCCAGCAGTTACGTGAGGGCCGTTAGGGAGACCCAGTACTTC
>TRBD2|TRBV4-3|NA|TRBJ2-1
CASSQDLPSGIYNEQFF
TGCGCCAGCAGCCAAGATCTTCCTAGCGGGATCTACAATGAGCAGTTCTTC
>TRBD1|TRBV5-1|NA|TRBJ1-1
CASSSEPGTGYTEAFF
TGCGCCAGCAGCTCCGAACCCGGGACAGGGTACACTGAAGCTTTCTTT
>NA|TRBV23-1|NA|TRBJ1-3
CASSQPGSSGNTIYF
TGCGCCAGCAGTCAACCAGGCTCCTCTGGAAACACCATATATTTT